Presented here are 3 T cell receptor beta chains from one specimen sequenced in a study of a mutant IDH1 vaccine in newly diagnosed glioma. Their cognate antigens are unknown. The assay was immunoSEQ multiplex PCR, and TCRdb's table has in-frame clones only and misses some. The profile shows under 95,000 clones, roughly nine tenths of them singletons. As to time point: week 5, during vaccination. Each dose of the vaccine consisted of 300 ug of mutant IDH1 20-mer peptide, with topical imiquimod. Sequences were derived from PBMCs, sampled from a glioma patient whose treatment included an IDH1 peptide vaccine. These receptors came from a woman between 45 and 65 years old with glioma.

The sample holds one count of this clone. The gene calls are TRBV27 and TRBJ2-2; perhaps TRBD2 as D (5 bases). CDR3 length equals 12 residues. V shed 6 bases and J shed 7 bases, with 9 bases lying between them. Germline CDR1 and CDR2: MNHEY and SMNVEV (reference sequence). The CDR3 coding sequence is TGTGCCAGCAGCCTCCGGGGCGGGGAGCTGTTTTTT. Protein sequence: CASSLRGGELFF.

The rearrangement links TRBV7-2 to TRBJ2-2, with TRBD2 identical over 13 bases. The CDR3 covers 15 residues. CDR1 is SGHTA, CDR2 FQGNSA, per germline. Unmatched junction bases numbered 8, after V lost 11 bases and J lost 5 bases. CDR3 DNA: TGTGCCGAAAAACTAGCGGGAGGGCCGACCGGGGAGCTGTTTTTT. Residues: CAEKLAGGPTGELFF.

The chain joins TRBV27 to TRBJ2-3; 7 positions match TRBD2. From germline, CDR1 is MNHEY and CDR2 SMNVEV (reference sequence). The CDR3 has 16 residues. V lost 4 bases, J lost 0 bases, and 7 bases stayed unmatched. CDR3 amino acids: CASSSRGSGSTDTQYF. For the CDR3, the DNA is TGTGCCAGCAGTTCCCGGGGTAGCGGGAGCACAGATACGCAGTATTTT.